This is a list of T cell receptor beta chains from one sample in a study of CD8 T cells in Susac syndrome. Each CDR3 protein is one row after TCRdb ran MiXCR on the immunoSEQ multiplex PCR reads. The sample gives about 130,000 distinct CDR3 sequences, around 90% of which show up once; roughly 0.25% is in the top ten. Material: CD8+ T cells from PBMCs. The receptor source for this set is a human donor with multiple sclerosis. Each CDR3 is given without its conserved first and last residue. The D gene is left open where the match is weak.

CDR3 length: 11; D gene: .; J gene: TRBJ2-1; V gene: TRBV4-3; CDR3 protein: ASSQGPGNEQF
CDR3 length: 13; D gene: TRBD2; J gene: TRBJ2-1; V gene: TRBV9; CDR3 protein: ASSVEREPYNEQF
CDR3 length: 10; D gene: .; J gene: TRBJ1-2; V gene: TRBV6-5; CDR3 protein: ASSSESYGYT
CDR3 length: 13; D gene: TRBD2; J gene: TRBJ2-3; V gene: TRBV6-5; CDR3 protein: ASRAGLARTDTQY
CDR3 length: 12; D gene: TRBD2; J gene: TRBJ2-7; V gene: TRBV29-1; CDR3 protein: SVTPASGSYEQY
CDR3 length: 15; D gene: TRBD2; J gene: TRBJ2-5; V gene: TRBV7-2; CDR3 protein: ASSFSGKVTSRETQY
CDR3 length: 12; D gene: .; J gene: TRBJ2-1; V gene: TRBV27; CDR3 protein: ASSRARYTDEQF
CDR3 length: 14; D gene: TRBD1; J gene: TRBJ2-1; V gene: TRBV28; CDR3 protein: ASSPSGQPLGNEQF
CDR3 length: 12; D gene: TRBD2; J gene: TRBJ2-1; V gene: TRBV16; CDR3 protein: ASSQIGLADEQF
CDR3 length: 13; D gene: .; J gene: TRBJ2-1; V gene: TRBV7-9; CDR3 protein: ASSLSVASHNEQF
CDR3 length: 11; D gene: TRBD1; J gene: TRBJ1-1; V gene: TRBV29-1; CDR3 protein: SVEGGDRSEAF
CDR3 length: 13; D gene: TRBD1; J gene: TRBJ2-2; V gene: TRBV6-6; CDR3 protein: ASSWGQGSTGELF
CDR3 length: 11; D gene: .; J gene: TRBJ2-7; V gene: TRBV27; CDR3 protein: ASSEGFAYEQY
CDR3 length: 14; D gene: TRBD1; J gene: TRBJ2-3; V gene: TRBV27; CDR3 protein: ASSSLGTGVSDTQY
CDR3 length: 13; D gene: .; J gene: TRBJ2-1; V gene: TRBV27; CDR3 protein: ASSEQGGLNNEQF
CDR3 length: 13; D gene: .; J gene: TRBJ1-1; V gene: TRBV30; CDR3 protein: AGLDLALAGPEAF
CDR3 length: 15; D gene: .; J gene: TRBJ1-2; V gene: TRBV7-2; CDR3 protein: ASSPRMDRTILYGYT
CDR3 length: 11; D gene: .; J gene: TRBJ1-1; V gene: TRBV7-6; CDR3 protein: ASAKGRGTEAF
CDR3 length: 10; D gene: .; J gene: TRBJ2-7; V gene: TRBV6-2/TRBV6-3; CDR3 protein: ASSYGQVEQY
CDR3 length: 10; D gene: .; J gene: TRBJ1-2; V gene: TRBV30; CDR3 protein: AWSIGLDGYT
CDR3 length: 12; D gene: .; J gene: TRBJ2-1; V gene: TRBV12-5; CDR3 protein: ASGFRQVYNEQF
CDR3 length: 11; D gene: .; J gene: TRBJ2-3; V gene: TRBV24-1; CDR3 protein: ATSDEGGDTQY
CDR3 length: 11; D gene: .; J gene: TRBJ1-2; V gene: TRBV29-1; CDR3 protein: SVVVTANYGYT
CDR3 length: 10; D gene: .; J gene: TRBJ2-1; V gene: TRBV5-6; CDR3 protein: ASSLVPNEQF
CDR3 length: 12; D gene: .; J gene: TRBJ1-2; V gene: TRBV30; CDR3 protein: AWTTSGGGSGYT
CDR3 length: 9; D gene: .; J gene: TRBJ1-1; V gene: TRBV6-6; CDR3 protein: ASSPTGEAF
CDR3 length: 11; D gene: .; J gene: TRBJ1-2; V gene: TRBV6-5; CDR3 protein: ASSYVANYGYT
CDR3 length: 11; D gene: .; J gene: TRBJ1-1; V gene: TRBV5-1; CDR3 protein: ASSFGGTTEAF
CDR3 length: 12; D gene: TRBD2; J gene: TRBJ2-3; V gene: TRBV27; CDR3 protein: ASSDRDYTDTQY